The 17 T cell receptor beta chains in this list originate from one sample, sequenced in a study of T-cell reconstitution after alpha-beta-depleted transplantation in children. The TCRbeta library incorporated unique molecular identifiers. TCRdb itself ran the PCR reads through MiXCR, one entry per CDR3 protein. The data contain 600,000 to 800,000 distinct CDR3 sequences, roughly 14% of them singletons. This specimen consisted of PBMCs, obtained before TCRalphabeta/CD19-depleted stem cell transplant. All receptors derive from a girl aged 2 to 10 with congenital amegakaryocytic thrombocytopenia, due to receive a stem cell transplant.

This clonotype was found a few times. The chain couples TRBV11-2 to TRBJ2-2; a possible D gene is TRBD1 (5 bases). The CDR3 loop spans 18 amino acids. Germline-derived CDR1 and CDR2 are SGHAT and FQNNGV. The ends were cut back, 0 bases at V and 4 bases at J, with 18 bases in the middle. CDR3 loop: CASSLDIWGLYSTGELFF. The CDR3 region has the DNA TGTGCCAGCAGCTTAGATATTTGGGGCCTATATAGCACCGGGGAGCTGTTTTTT.

This clonotype was seen ten or more times. The chain is built from TRBV27 and TRBJ2-4; the D is unclear. V was shortened by 5 bases and J by 13 bases, with 18 bases between the two germline ends. The CDR3 spans 13 residues. Per germline, CDR1 MNHEY and CDR2 SMNVEV (reference sequence). The CDR3 protein is CASSPFERSAQYF. The CDR3 DNA reads as TGTGCCAGCAGTCCCTTCGAACGAAGCGCCCAGTACTTC.

The CDR3 DNA is TGCGCCAGCAGCCAAGAATCGGGACGGCCCCCGAGCTTCTACAATGAGCAGTTCTTC. Translated: CASSQESGRPPSFYNEQFF. V usage is TRBV4-1 and J usage is TRBJ2-1, with D tentatively TRBD1 or TRBD2 (5 bases each). The CDR3 is 19 residues long. Germline CDR1 reads MGHRA; CDR2 reads YSYEKL. Trimming took off 0 bases at V and 3 bases at J, with 21 bases between the two ends.

This clonotype was detected once. Given a much more abundant clone one base away, this may be a read error. The chain recombines TRBV20-1 with TRBJ1-1, with D uncertain. CDR1 and CDR2 from the germline V gene are DFQATT and SNEGSKA (reference sequence). With 2 bases removed from V and 11 bases from J, the gap between germline ends came to 12 bases. The CDR3 is 11 amino acids. CDR3 nucleotide sequence: TGCAGTGCTAGACTGTCCCCCAGGGCTTTCTTT. Its protein is CSARLSPRAFF.

The chain joins TRBV12-3 or TRBV12-4 to TRBJ2-7; the D gene is possibly TRBD1 (5 bases). The CDR3 contains 14 residues. Trimming stripped 6 bases from V and 5 bases from J, with 17 bases between. CDR3 sequence: CASSRSWGVDEQYF. Here the CDR3 DNA reads TGTGCCAGCAGCCGAAGTTGGGGCGTTGACGAGCAGTACTTC.

This clonotype has ten or more counts. The chain joins TRBV7-9 to TRBJ2-3; 11 nucleotides align to TRBD2. Germline assignment: CDR1 SEHNR and CDR2 FQNEAQ (reference sequence). V shed 5 bases and J 6 bases; nucleotides not matched to a gene: 7. The length of the CDR3 is 15 residues. CDR3 sequence: CASSPGTSGGDTQYF. CDR3 nucleotides: TGTGCCAGCAGCCCCGGGACTAGCGGAGGGGATACGCAGTATTTT.

This chain uses TRBV2 with TRBJ2-5; D assignment may be TRBD1 or TRBD2 (5 bases each). CDR1 SNHLY and CDR2 FYNNEI come from the germline V gene. V was cut by 6 bases and J by 1 base, with 12 bases left in between. This CDR3 spans 14 amino acids. CDR3 sequence reads: CASRPGPLQETQYF. The DNA of the CDR3 is TGTGCCAGCAGGCCGGGACCCCTCCAAGAGACCCAGTACTTC.

This clonotype was observed a few times. CDR3 nucleotide sequence: TGCAGTGCTAGAGATCGAGAAAGGGGCGGGGAAGCTTTCTTT. This gives the protein CSARDRERGGEAFF. V usage is TRBV20-1 and J usage is TRBJ1-1; TRBD1 is a possible D gene (5 bases). The CDR3 runs to 14 residues. From germline, CDR1 is DFQATT and CDR2 SNEGSKA (reference sequence). With 0 bases removed from V and 8 bases from J, the gap between germline ends came to 16 bases.

The table lists this clonotype with many counts. The rearrangement uses TRBV10-3 and TRBJ2-3; 16 bases agree with TRBD2. Germline trimming cut 2 bases from V and 3 bases from J; bases unmatched to any gene: 8. Germline V gives CDR1 ENHRY, CDR2 SYGVKD. CDR3 size: 19 residues. DNA of the CDR3: TGTGCCATCAGTGAGCTAACCGGGACTAGCGGGAGGGGGACAGATACGCAGTATTTT. Its protein product is CAISELTGTSGRGTDTQYF.

At least ten counts were recorded for this clonotype. The J gene is TRBJ2-4, the V gene TRBV6-6, with D unclear. Germline values: CDR1 MNHNY, CDR2 SVGAGI (reference sequence). This CDR3 is built from 13 residues. V lost 6 bases, J lost 6 bases, and 12 bases lay in between. The CDR3 protein is CASRSSWINIQYF. In DNA form, the CDR3 reads TGTGCCAGCAGATCAAGTTGGATAAACATTCAGTACTTC.

In its sample, this clonotype was seen a few times. DNA of the CDR3: TGCAGCATAAAGCTAGGGAGCGAGCAGTACTTC. It codes for CSIKLGSEQYF. The V and J genes are TRBV29-1 and TRBJ2-7; D is possibly TRBD2 (5 bases). V lost 8 bases and J lost 6, with 14 bases in between. CDR3 length: 11 amino acids. Germline lookup yields CDR1 SQVTM and CDR2 ANQGSEA.

V gene TRBV27 combines with J gene TRBJ2-4, with D perhaps assigned TRBD1 or TRBD2 (5 bases each). Germline V lookup: CDR1 MNHEY, CDR2 SMNVEV (reference sequence). V gave up 2 bases and J gave up 8 bases, with 10 bases separating them. This CDR3 contains 13 residues. The CDR3: CASSLVLGDIQYF. CDR3 DNA: TGTGCCAGCAGTTTAGTTTTGGGGGACATTCAGTACTTC.

The rearrangement joins TRBV12-3 or TRBV12-4 to TRBJ2-1; the D gene is possibly TRBD2 (5 bases). The CDR3 is 11 residues long. V was cut by 5 bases and J by 8 bases, with 7 bases left in between. DNA for the CDR3: TGTGCCAGCAGTCAGAGGGATGAGCAGTTCTTC. Translated: CASSQRDEQFF.

The chain recombines TRBV20-1 with TRBJ1-5; D gene ambiguous. The CDR3 is 14 residues long. Germline V CDR1 and CDR2: DFQATT, SNEGSKA (reference sequence). Trimming cost V 6 bases and J 2 bases, with 14 bases left between them. CDR3 bases: TGCAGTGCCGTCCTCGGGAGTGGCAATCAGCCCCAGCATTTT. It is translated as CSAVLGSGNQPQHF.

This rearrangement joins TRBV29-1 to TRBJ1-1; D gene unclear. CDR1 SQVTM and CDR2 ANQGSEA come from the germline V gene. This CDR3 is 13 amino acids long. V lost 4 bases, J lost 4 bases, and 13 bases lay in between. The CDR3 sequence is CSVVVGGPTEAFF. The CDR3, as DNA: TGCAGCGTTGTCGTAGGCGGCCCCACTGAAGCTTTCTTT.

This clonotype was counted at least ten times. As DNA, the CDR3 is TGCGCCAGCAGCCCACAGGGGTCCGGGGAGCTGTTTTTT. Translated: CASSPQGSGELFF. This chain joins TRBV5-1 and TRBJ2-2; 7 nucleotides line up with TRBD1. Germline V gene data show CDR1 as SGHRS and CDR2 as YFSETQ. Trimming removed 4 bases from V and 6 bases from J; junction bases left unmatched: 3. This CDR3 region has 13 residues.

This clonotype came up many times. The chain couples TRBV10-3 to TRBJ2-3; D gene unclear. From germline, CDR1 is ENHRY and CDR2 SYGVKD. CDR3 size: 13 residues. V shed 10 bases and J shed 2 bases, with 13 bases lying between them. The CDR3 nucleotides read TGTGCCACCACTACACCGATCACAGATACGCAGTATTTT. Its protein product is CATTTPITDTQYF.